This TCR beta chain stems from a study of T cells in Graves' hyperthyroidism and ophthalmopathy. A patient was excluded if there was uncontrolled infection, other autoimmune disease, pregnancy or lactation. There were TCR beta CDR3 regions amplified from RNA transcripts. Using the HTBI primer set, a first-round RT-PCR was run on the TCR CDR3. MiXCR, run by TCRdb on the multiplex PCR reads, gives a single entry per CDR3 protein. The sample yields roughly 150,000 distinct CDR3 sequences, 9.4% seen once. V was clipped by 1 base and J by 2 bases, with 10 bases between them. The CDR3 length is 14 residues. Germline CDR1 and CDR2: SQVTM and ANQGSEA.

The V and J genes are TRBV29-1 and TRBJ2-3; tentative D call: TRBD2 (6 bases). The sequencing sample was made of blood. The source of this sequence is a woman aged 18-30 years with Graves' hyperthyroidism that later progressed to Graves' ophthalmopathy. The CDR3 nucleotides are TGCAGCGTTGAAGGTAGCGGCCTCACAGATACGCAGTATTTT. This translates into CSVEGSGLTDTQYF.